This T cell receptor beta chain appears in the sequencing data of a study of CD8 T cells in ankylosing spondylitis. Findings and limits, study-wide: As reported, disease-linked clones showed significant enrichment in matched ankylosing spondylitis synovial fluid. Blood from ankylosing spondylitis patients appeared to carry a characteristic roughly eight-variant TCR beta motif. CD8+ disease-linked clones were present at relatively low frequencies in blood. Reactive arthritis synovial fluid and blood were previously reported to contain some motif variants.

In its sample, this clonotype was seen a few times. Its matching antigen is unknown. Germline assignment: CDR1 ENHRY and CDR2 SYGVKD. The CDR3 consists of 12 residues. Trimming shortened V by 8 bases and J by 8 bases, and 13 bases separated the two germline ends. TCRdb analysed the 5' RACE reads with MiXCR anew, one entry per CDR3 protein. The table lists about 500,000 distinct CDR3 sequences, roughly an eighth of them singletons. The specimen was blood, either unsorted or a sorted T cell fraction (not recorded which). The TCR sequence derives from a male donor with ankylosing spondylitis. The rearrangement links TRBV10-3 to TRBJ1-5, with D possibly TRBD1 on 6 matching bases. This chain's CDR3 is CAIGGGSEPQHF. CDR3 bases: TGTGCCATCGGAGGGGGTTCTGAGCCCCAGCATTTT.